Here is one T cell receptor beta chain with its context. These data are taken from a study of blood T cells in healthy people across ages. It was roughly 10 milliliters of peripheral blood that were drawn from each donor. The use of a sample-barcoded 5' primer and a J-beta primer mix characterized a second PCR of about 7 to 12 cycles. TCRdb used MiXCR to reprocess the 5' RACE reads, holding one entry per CDR3 protein. The sample includes 1.5 million or so distinct CDR3 sequences, 40% to 50% of them seen just once. The V end was cut by 8 bases, the J end by 4 bases, with 17 bases between. The CDR3 totals 14 residues. Looked up from germline, CDR1 is SEHNR and CDR2 is FQNEAQ (reference sequence).

V is TRBV7-9 and J is TRBJ1-1; TRBD1 is a possible D gene (5 bases). The TCR sequence derives from a woman aged 18-35 years in good health. Sample: blood. The CDR3 reads CASSYLGGVTEAFF. DNA of the CDR3: TGTGCCAGCTCTTACTTAGGAGGGGTCACTGAAGCTTTCTTT.